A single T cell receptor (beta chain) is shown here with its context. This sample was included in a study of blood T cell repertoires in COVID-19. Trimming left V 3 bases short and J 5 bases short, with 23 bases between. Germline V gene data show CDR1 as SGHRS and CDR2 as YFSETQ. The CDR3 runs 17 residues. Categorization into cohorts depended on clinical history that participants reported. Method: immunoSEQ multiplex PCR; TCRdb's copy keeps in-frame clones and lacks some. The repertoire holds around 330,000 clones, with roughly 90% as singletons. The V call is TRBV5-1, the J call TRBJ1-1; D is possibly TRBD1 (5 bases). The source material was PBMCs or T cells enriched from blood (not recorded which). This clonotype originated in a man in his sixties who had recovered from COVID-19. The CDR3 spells CASSSLSGRGIGTEAFF. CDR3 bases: TGCGCCAGCAGCTCCCTCTCAGGACGGGGGATAGGAACTGAAGCTTTCTTT.